This T cell receptor (beta chain) comes out of a study of shared clonotypes between healthy human individuals. Across the whole study: Per-donor plates numbered three CD4 naive, three CD4 memory, two CD8 naive and one CD8 memory.

Germline loops: CDR1 LGHNT, CDR2 FRNRAP. CDR3 length equals 15 residues. Trimming pared 4 bases from V and 1 base from J, leaving 13 bases between. Samples underwent the assay at deep level. Genomic DNA belonging to each subset was distributed in equal measure over several immunoSEQ plates. Some clones are missing from TCRdb's copy, which holds only in-frame ones; the method was immunoSEQ multiplex PCR. The sample has millions of clones; roughly 92% are singletons. This TCR was recovered from a man aged 18-30 years in good health. Sequenced sample: naive CD4+ T cells sorted from blood. Noted subset: CD45RA+ positively selected. This chain connects TRBV12-5 to TRBJ1-1; D remains unclear. In DNA, the CDR3 is TGTGCTAGTGGTTGGTCACAGCCCTCGAACACTGAAGCTTTCTTT. This gives the protein CASGWSQPSNTEAFF.